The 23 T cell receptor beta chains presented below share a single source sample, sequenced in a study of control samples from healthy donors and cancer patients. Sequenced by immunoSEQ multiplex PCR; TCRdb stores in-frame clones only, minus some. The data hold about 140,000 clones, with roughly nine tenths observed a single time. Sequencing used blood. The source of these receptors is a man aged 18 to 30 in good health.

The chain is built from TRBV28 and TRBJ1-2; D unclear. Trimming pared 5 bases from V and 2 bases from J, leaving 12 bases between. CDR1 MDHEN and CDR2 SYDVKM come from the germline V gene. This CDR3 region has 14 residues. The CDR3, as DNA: TGTGCCAGCAGTATCACCGGGGTCAACTATGGCTACACCTTC. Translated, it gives CASSITGVNYGYTF.

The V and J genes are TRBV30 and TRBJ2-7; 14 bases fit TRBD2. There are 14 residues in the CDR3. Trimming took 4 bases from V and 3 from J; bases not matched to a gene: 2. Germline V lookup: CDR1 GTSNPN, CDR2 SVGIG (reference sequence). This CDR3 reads CAWTGTSGGYEQYF. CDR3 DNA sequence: TGTGCCTGGACCGGGACTAGCGGGGGCTACGAGCAGTACTTC. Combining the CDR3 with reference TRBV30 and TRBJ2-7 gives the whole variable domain SQTIHQWPATLVQPVGSPLSLECTVEGTSNPNLYWYRQAAGRGLQLLFYSVGIGQISSEVPQNLSASRPQDRQFILSSKKLLLSDSGFYLCAWTGTSGGYEQYFGPGTRLTVT.

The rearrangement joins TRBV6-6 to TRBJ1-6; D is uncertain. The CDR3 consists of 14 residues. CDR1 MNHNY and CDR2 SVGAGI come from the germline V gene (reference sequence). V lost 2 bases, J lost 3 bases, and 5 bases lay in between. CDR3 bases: TGTGCCAGCAGTTACAGGGTCTATAATTCACCCCTCCACTTT. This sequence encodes CASSYRVYNSPLHF.

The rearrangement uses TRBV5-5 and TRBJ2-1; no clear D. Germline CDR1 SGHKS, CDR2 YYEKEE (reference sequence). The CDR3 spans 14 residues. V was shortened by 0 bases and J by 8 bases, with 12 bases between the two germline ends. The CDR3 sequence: CASSLGLLIDEQFF. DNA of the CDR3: TGTGCCAGCAGCTTGGGCCTTCTGATCGATGAGCAGTTCTTC.

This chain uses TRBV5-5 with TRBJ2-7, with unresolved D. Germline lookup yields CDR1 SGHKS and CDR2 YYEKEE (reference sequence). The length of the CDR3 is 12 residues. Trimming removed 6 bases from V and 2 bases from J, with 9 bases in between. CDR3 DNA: TGTGCCAGCACGGCACAAGCCTACGAGCAGTACTTC. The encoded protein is CASTAQAYEQYF.

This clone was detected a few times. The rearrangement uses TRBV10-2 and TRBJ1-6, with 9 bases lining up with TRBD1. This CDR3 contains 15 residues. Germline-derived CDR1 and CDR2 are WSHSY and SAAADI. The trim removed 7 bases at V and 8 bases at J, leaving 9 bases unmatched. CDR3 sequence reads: CASKETGGFDSPLHF. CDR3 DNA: TGCGCCAGCAAGGAGACAGGGGGGTTTGATTCACCCCTCCACTTT.

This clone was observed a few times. The CDR3 is CASSFDNPLETQYF. DNA of the CDR3: TGCGCCAGCAGCTTTGATAACCCTCTGGAGACCCAGTACTTC. The genes are TRBV5-1 and TRBJ2-5; D uncertain. This CDR3 comprises 14 residues. Germline V gene lookup returns CDR1 SGHRS and CDR2 YFSETQ. V was pared by 2 bases and J by 5 bases, with 13 bases between.

The CDR3 DNA is TGTGCCAGCAGACCTTTTACCGGGGGGGCCGTTAACGCCGGGGAGCTGTTTTTT. Translating it yields CASRPFTGGAVNAGELFF. The V call is TRBV5-4, the J call TRBJ2-2; 8 bases align to TRBD2. The CDR3 covers 18 residues. The germline V gene has CDR1 SGHNT and CDR2 YYREEE (reference sequence). V was clipped by 5 bases and J by 6 bases; unmatched bases: 18.

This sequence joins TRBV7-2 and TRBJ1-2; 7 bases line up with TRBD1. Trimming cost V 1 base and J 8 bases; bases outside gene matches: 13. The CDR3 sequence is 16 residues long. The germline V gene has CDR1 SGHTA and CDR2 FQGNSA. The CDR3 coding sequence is TGTGCCAGCAGCTTAGACCAACTCAGGGGGGCGCGAGGCTACACCTTC. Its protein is CASSLDQLRGARGYTF. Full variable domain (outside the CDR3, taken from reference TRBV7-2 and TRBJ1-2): GAGVSQSPSNKVTEKGKDVELRCDPISGHTALYWYRQSLGQGLEFLIYFQGNSAPDKSGLPSDRFSAERTGGSVSTLTIQRTQQEDSAVYLCASSLDQLRGARGYTFGSGTRLTVV.

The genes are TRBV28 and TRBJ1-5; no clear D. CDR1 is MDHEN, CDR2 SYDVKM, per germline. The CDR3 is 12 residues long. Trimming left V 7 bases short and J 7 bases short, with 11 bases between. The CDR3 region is CASKSGRQPQHF. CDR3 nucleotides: TGTGCCAGCAAGTCCGGCCGACAGCCCCAGCATTTT.

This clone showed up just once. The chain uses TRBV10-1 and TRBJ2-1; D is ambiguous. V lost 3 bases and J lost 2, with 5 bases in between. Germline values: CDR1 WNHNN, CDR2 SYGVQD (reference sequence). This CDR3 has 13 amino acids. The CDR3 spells CASSDGPYNEQFF. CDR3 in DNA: TGCGCCAGCAGTGACGGTCCCTACAATGAGCAGTTCTTC.

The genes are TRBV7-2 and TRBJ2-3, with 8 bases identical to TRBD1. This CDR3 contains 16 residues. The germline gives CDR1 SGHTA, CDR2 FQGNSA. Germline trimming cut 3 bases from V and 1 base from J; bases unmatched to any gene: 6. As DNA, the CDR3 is TGTGCCAGCAGCTTGCAGGGGGCGCCCGGCACAGATACGCAGTATTTT. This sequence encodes CASSLQGAPGTDTQYF. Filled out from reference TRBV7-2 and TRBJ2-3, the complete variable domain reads GAGVSQSPSNKVTEKGKDVELRCDPISGHTALYWYRQSLGQGLEFLIYFQGNSAPDKSGLPSDRFSAERTGGSVSTLTIQRTQQEDSAVYLCASSLQGAPGTDTQYFGPGTRLTVL.

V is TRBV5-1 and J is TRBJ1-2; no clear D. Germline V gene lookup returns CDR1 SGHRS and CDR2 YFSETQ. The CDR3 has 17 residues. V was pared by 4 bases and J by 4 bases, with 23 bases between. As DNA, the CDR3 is TGCGCCAGCAGCCTCCTGCCCGCAGCCCAGGCTCGCTATGGCTACACCTTC. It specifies CASSLLPAAQARYGYTF.

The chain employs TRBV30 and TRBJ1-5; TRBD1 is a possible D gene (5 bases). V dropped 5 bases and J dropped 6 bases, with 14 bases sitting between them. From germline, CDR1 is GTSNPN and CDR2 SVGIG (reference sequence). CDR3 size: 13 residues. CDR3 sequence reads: CAWGTGLGQPQHF. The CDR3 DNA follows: TGTGCCTGGGGGACGGGGCTGGGTCAGCCCCAGCATTTT.

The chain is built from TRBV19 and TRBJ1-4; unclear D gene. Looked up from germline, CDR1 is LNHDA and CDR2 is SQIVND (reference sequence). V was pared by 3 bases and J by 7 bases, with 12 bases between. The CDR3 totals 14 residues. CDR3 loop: CASSIKVTSEKLFF. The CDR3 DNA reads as TGTGCCAGTAGTATTAAGGTTACGAGTGAAAAACTGTTTTTT.

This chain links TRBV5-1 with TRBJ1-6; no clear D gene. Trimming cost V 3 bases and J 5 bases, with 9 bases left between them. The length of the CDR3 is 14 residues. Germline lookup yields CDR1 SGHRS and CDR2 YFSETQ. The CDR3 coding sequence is TGCGCCAGCAGCTCAGACCCAAATAATTCACCCCTCCACTTT. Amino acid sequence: CASSSDPNNSPLHF.

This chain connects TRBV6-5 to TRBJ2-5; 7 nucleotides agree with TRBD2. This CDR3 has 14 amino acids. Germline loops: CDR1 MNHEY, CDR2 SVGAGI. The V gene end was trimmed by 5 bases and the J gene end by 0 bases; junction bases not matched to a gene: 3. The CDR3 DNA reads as TGTGCCAGCAGTAAACTAGCGAACCAAGAGACCCAGTACTTC. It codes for CASSKLANQETQYF.

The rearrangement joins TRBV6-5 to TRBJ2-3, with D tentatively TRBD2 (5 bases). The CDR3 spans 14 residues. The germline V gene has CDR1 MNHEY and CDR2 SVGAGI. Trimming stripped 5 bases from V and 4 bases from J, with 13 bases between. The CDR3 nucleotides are TGTGCCAGCAGTCCCCCGGCGGGCCCAGATACGCAGTATTTT. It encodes CASSPPAGPDTQYF.

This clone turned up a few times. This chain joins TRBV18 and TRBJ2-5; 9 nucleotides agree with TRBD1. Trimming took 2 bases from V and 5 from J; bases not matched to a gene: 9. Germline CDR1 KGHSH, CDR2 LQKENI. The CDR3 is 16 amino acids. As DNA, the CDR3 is TGTGCCAGCTCACCAAGTGGGACAGGGATGGTGGAGACCCAGTACTTC. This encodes CASSPSGTGMVETQYF.

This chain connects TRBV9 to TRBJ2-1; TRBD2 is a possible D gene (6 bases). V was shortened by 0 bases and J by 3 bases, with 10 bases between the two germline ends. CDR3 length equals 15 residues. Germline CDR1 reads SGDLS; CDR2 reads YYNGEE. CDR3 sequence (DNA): TGTGCCAGCAGCGTAGGGGGACTCGACTACAATGAGCAGTTCTTC. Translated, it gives CASSVGGLDYNEQFF.

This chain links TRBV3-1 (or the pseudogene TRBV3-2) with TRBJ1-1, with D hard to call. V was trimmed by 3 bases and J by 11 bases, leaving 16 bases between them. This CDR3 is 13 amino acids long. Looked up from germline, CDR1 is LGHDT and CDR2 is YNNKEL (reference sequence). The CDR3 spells CASSQLQGLQAFF. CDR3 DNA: TGTGCCAGCAGCCAGTTACAAGGACTCCAGGCTTTCTTT.

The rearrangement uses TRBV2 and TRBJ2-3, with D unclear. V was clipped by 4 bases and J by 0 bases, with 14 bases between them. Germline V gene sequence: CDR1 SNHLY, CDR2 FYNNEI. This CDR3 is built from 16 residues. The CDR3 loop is CASSASYRSSTDTQYF. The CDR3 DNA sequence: TGTGCCAGCAGTGCCTCCTACCGATCTAGCACAGATACGCAGTATTTT.

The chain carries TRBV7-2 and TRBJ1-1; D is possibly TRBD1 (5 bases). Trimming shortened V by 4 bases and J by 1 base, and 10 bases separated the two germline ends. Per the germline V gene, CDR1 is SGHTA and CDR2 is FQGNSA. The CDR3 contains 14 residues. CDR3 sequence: CASSSGTGNTEAFF. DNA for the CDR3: TGTGCCAGCAGCTCCGGGACGGGGAACACTGAAGCTTTCTTT. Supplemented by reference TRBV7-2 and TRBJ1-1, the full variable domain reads GAGVSQSPSNKVTEKGKDVELRCDPISGHTALYWYRQSLGQGLEFLIYFQGNSAPDKSGLPSDRFSAERTGGSVSTLTIQRTQQEDSAVYLCASSSGTGNTEAFFGQGTRLTVV.